The 16 T cell receptor beta chains below all came from one sample that was sequenced in a study of tumor-infiltrating lymphocytes in primary liver carcinoma. The input was 450 to 500 ng total RNA; TCR beta cDNA was made from it with a constant-region primer. The TCR beta library was amplified through three nested multiplex PCR rounds in a modified ARM-PCR procedure. Each of the first two PCR rounds ran approximately 11 cycles with TRBV1-TRBV30 forward and C-beta reverse primers. Using its own MiXCR run on the multiplex PCR reads, TCRdb lists one record per CDR3 protein. The sample yields fewer than 400,000 distinct CDR3 sequences, about 60% seen once. For blood RNA, unsorted whole blood served as the source, and germline DNA was extracted too. Input material: peripheral blood. These receptors were collected from a man in his forties with primary liver carcinoma and hepatitis B virus infection.

A remark on this clonotype: A much larger clone is a single base away; this may be a read error. The V call is TRBV29-1, the J call TRBJ1-1; D uncertain. CDR3 length: 14 residues. CDR1 is SQVTM and CDR2 is ANQGSEA in the germline V gene. V was shortened by 1 base and J by 1 base, with 10 bases between the two germline ends. DNA for the CDR3: TGCAGCGTTGAAGTAGACACCCCGAACACTGAAGCTTTCTTT. Its protein is CSVEVDTPNTEAFF.

On this clonotype: As the CDR3 is not closed by the conserved phenylalanine or tryptophan, this likely results from a read error. V and J are TRBV5-5 and TRBJ2-1; the match to TRBD2 covers 13 bases. Germline V gene sequence: CDR1 SGHKS, CDR2 YYEKEE (reference sequence). This CDR3 contains 15 residues. V was clipped by 4 bases and J by 7 bases; unmatched bases: 5. In DNA form, the CDR3 reads TGTGCCAGCAGCACAACTAGCGGGAGGGATAATGAGCAGTTCTCC. This encodes CASSTTSGRDNEQFS.

The chain recombines TRBV7-9 with TRBJ2-3; 13 bases fit TRBD2. The CDR3 has 16 residues. J gave up 4 bases and V 4 bases, and 5 bases lay outside the gene matches. From germline, CDR1 is SEHNR and CDR2 FQNEAQ (reference sequence). The CDR3 loop is CASSSWTSGSPDTQYF. DNA for the CDR3: TGTGCCAGCAGCTCCTGGACTAGCGGGAGCCCAGATACGCAGTATTTT.

This sequence joins TRBV11-2 and TRBJ2-1; D ambiguous. In germline, CDR1 is SGHAT, CDR2 FQNNGV. The CDR3 consists of 14 residues. V was cut by 8 bases and J by 7 bases, with 18 bases left in between. CDR3 sequence (DNA): TGTGCCAGCGGCCTACGGGTGGGTAATAATGAGCAGTTCTTC. Its protein is CASGLRVGNNEQFF.

The chain joins TRBV10-2 to TRBJ2-1; D not resolved. Trimming pared 3 bases from V and 4 bases from J, leaving 16 bases between. Germline V gene data show CDR1 as WSHSY and CDR2 as SAAADI. The CDR3 loop spans 16 amino acids. CDR3 coding DNA: TGCGCCAGCAGTGATAGAACGGGTGCGTATTACAATGAGCAGTTCTTC. Its translation: CASSDRTGAYYNEQFF.

V and J are TRBV11-2 and TRBJ1-3; no definite D call. V gave up 2 bases and J gave up 4 bases, with 12 bases separating them. The CDR3 is 15 residues long. Germline CDR1 is SGHAT and CDR2 is FQNNGV. CDR3 coding DNA: TGTGCCAGCAGCTTATCTTCGTCCGGCGGAAACACCATATATTTT. It is translated as CASSLSSSGGNTIYF.

A remark on this clonotype: The junction departs from germline at one end; a sequencing error may be responsible. This chain links TRBV11-2 with TRBJ2-5, with D uncertain. Germline CDR1 and CDR2: SGHAT and FQNNGV. The CDR3 is made up of 15 amino acids. CDR3 DNA: TGTGCCAGCAGCATAGATTACCTCTACCAAGAGACCCAGTACTTC. It codes for CASSIDYLYQETQYF.

Comment on this clonotype: This may come from a read error, since a much larger clone is one base off. The V call is TRBV4-2, the J call TRBJ1-2, with TRBD1 identical over 8 bases. CDR1 is LGHNA and CDR2 is YNFKEQ in the germline V gene. The length of the CDR3 is 13 residues. As DNA, the CDR3 is TGTGCCAGCAGCCAGGACAGGGACGATGGCTACGCCTTC. Translated, it gives CASSQDRDDGYAF.

In its sample, this clonotype was seen a few times. The genes are TRBV19 and TRBJ1-5, with D tentatively TRBD1 (5 bases). The CDR3 has 15 amino acids. Trimming cost V 3 bases and J 4 bases, with 13 bases left between them. Germline V gene lookup returns CDR1 LNHDA and CDR2 SQIVND (reference sequence). This chain's CDR3 is CASSMGGRNNQPQHF. The CDR3 nucleotides are TGTGCCAGTAGTATGGGGGGACGGAATAATCAGCCCCAGCATTTT.

The J gene is TRBJ2-7, the V gene TRBV18, with 7 bases that match TRBD2. V shed 3 bases, J shed 5 bases, and the junction held 7 bases outside the gene matches. The CDR3 has 14 amino acids. Germline assignment: CDR1 KGHSH and CDR2 LQKENI. This chain's CDR3 is CASSPTSRRDEQYF. The CDR3 DNA is TGTGCCAGCTCACCGACTAGCAGGAGAGACGAGCAGTACTTC.

The chain links TRBV14 to TRBJ2-4; D gene unclear. The CDR3 contains 15 residues. The ends were cut back, 1 base at V and 2 bases at J, with 9 bases in the middle. Germline V gene data show CDR1 as SGHDN and CDR2 as FVKESK. In DNA form, the CDR3 reads TGTGCCAGCAGCCAAGGGTGGGAATCCAAAAACATTCAGTACTTC. Amino acid sequence: CASSQGWESKNIQYF. The full variable domain, completed using reference TRBV14 and TRBJ2-4, is EAGVTQFPSHSVIEKGQTVTLRCDPISGHDNLYWYRRVMGKEIKFLLHFVKESKQDESGMPNNRFLAERTGGTYSTLKVQPAELEDSGVYFCASSQGWESKNIQYFGAGTRLSVL.

A word on this clonotype: A much bigger clone sits one base away, suggesting this may be a read error. V is TRBV5-1 and J is TRBJ2-5, with TRBD1 matching over 7 bases. The V gene's germline CDR1 is SGHRS and CDR2 YFSETQ. V lost 7 bases and J lost 3; bases outside the gene matches: 9. The CDR3 length is 14 residues. The CDR3, as DNA: TGCGCCAGCTGCCTCGGGACAGTCAAAGAGACCCAGTACTTC. Residues: CASCLGTVKETQYF.

With respect to this clonotype: Germline is not matched at one junction end, which may reflect a read error. The rearrangement uses TRBV4-3 and TRBJ2-1; the match to TRBD2 covers 7 bases. The CDR3 totals 13 residues. Germline CDR1 reads LGHNA; CDR2 reads YSLEER. The CDR3 DNA reads as TGCGCCAGCAACCAAGAGGGACTACCTGAGCAGTTCTTC. This sequence encodes CASNQEGLPEQFF.

This clonotype has just one count. The junction shows a germline mismatch at one end, possibly a read error. The V gene is TRBV6-6, the J gene TRBJ2-7; no clear D. The CDR3 totals 13 residues. Germline values: CDR1 MNHNY, CDR2 SVGAGI (reference sequence). The CDR3 protein is CASSYLHAYKQYF. Written as DNA, the CDR3 is TGTGCCAGCAGTTACTTACACGCCTACAAGCAGTACTTC.

The rearrangement joins TRBV6-1 to TRBJ1-2; possibly TRBD1 for D (5 bases). Germline CDR1 MNHNS, CDR2 SASEGT. This CDR3 is 13 amino acids long. The V and J ends lost 3 bases and 6 bases respectively, with 11 bases between them. Written as DNA, the CDR3 is TGTGCCAGCAGTGATACAGGATCCAATGGCTACACCTTC. As protein: CASSDTGSNGYTF.

V usage is TRBV30 and J usage is TRBJ2-1; tentatively, D is TRBD2 (7 bases). The V gene lost 2 bases and the J gene lost 4 bases, with 12 bases spanning the gap. The CDR3 extends over 14 amino acids. In germline, CDR1 is GTSNPN, CDR2 SVGIG (reference sequence). The CDR3 reads CAWSRGTTYNEQFF. DNA of the CDR3: TGTGCCTGGAGTAGGGGGACTACTTACAATGAGCAGTTCTTC.